A selection of T cell receptor beta chains follows, all from one sample in a study of T cell repertoires in cytomegalovirus infection. TCRdb re-called the reads through MiXCR, storing one row per CDR3 protein. Among fewer than 850,000 distinct CDR3 sequences listed, about 28% were seen once. Their specific antigens are unknown. Specimen: cultured CD8+ T cells from PBMCs, collected from culture after CMV antigen stimulation. All receptors come from a human donor in good health (CMV status not recorded). Some clones in this sample may be carry-over from other donors' samples. The CDR3 runs from the conserved cysteine through the conserved F or W. Fields, in order: V gene, D gene, J gene, clone size, CDR3 protein, CDR3 DNA. A D gene is named only where the DNA matches it firmly. A clone size is listed for some rows: how often the clone was seen (once, few, many), or a class if it is expanded.

TRBV19	TRBD1	TRBJ1-5	-	CASSTYRGPDQPQHF	TGTGCCAGTAGTACGTACAGGGGGCCGGATCAGCCCCAGCATTTT
TRBV15	-	TRBJ1-5	-	CATSSGRTNQPQHF	TGTGCCACCAGCAGCGGACGGACTAATCAGCCCCAGCATTTT
TRBV11-2	-	TRBJ2-5	-	CASSLYGHNAQETQYF	TGTGCCAGCAGCTTGTATGGTCACAACGCCCAAGAGACCCAGTACTTC
TRBV7-6	-	TRBJ1-2	-	CASSFHENFNYGYTF	TGTGCCAGCAGCTTTCACGAAAACTTTAACTATGGCTACACCTTC
TRBV7-2	-	TRBJ2-5	once	CASSLGAGSRQETQYF	TGTGCCAGCAGCTTAGGGGCGGGGAGCCGACAAGAGACCCAGTACTTC
TRBV7-9	-	TRBJ1-1	few	CASRGSMGEAFF	TGTGCCAGCAGGGGTAGTATGGGCGAAGCTTTCTTT
TRBV4-2	TRBD2	TRBJ2-2	-	CASSLKPASGGITGELFF	TGTGCCAGCAGCCTAAAACCGGCTAGCGGGGGCATAACCGGGGAGCTGTTTTTT
TRBV7-6	-	TRBJ1-2	few	CASSLNSDMTRVDGYTF	TGTGCCAGCAGCTTAAATAGTGACATGACTCGTGTCGATGGCTACACCTTC
TRBV6-2/TRBV6-3	TRBD1	TRBJ1-1	-	CASSYSKQGLNTEAFF	TGTGCCAGCAGTTACTCGAAACAGGGGCTGAACACTGAAGCTTTCTTT
TRBV6-1	-	TRBJ2-2	few	CASSPYSNWDTGELFF	TGTGCCAGCAGTCCCTACAGCAATTGGGACACCGGGGAGCTGTTTTTT
TRBV6-2/TRBV6-3	-	TRBJ2-1	-	CASSYLSTGLSHNEQFF	TGTGCCAGCAGTTACCTATCGACAGGACTCTCACACAATGAGCAGTTCTTC
TRBV7-2	TRBD2	TRBJ2-3	few	CASRILATDTQYF	TGTGCCAGCAGGATACTAGCGACAGATACGCAGTATTTT
TRBV19	-	TRBJ2-7	few	CASSPLMTGTYEQYF	TGTGCCAGTAGTCCCCTTATGACAGGAACCTACGAGCAGTACTTC
TRBV4-3	-	TRBJ1-6	-	CASSQDGGGNSPLHF	TGCGCCAGCAGCCAAGATGGGGGAGGCAATTCACCCCTCCACTTT
TRBV27	TRBD1	TRBJ1-4	-	CASSFFQGGKLFF	TGTGCCAGCAGTTTTTTTCAGGGGGGAAAACTGTTTTTT
TRBV5-1	-	TRBJ2-3	-	CASSSVAGTQGDTQYF	TGCGCCAGCAGCTCGGTGGCCGGGACTCAAGGAGATACGCAGTATTTT
TRBV5-1	-	TRBJ1-3	-	CASSLDSGTGNTIYF	TGCGCCAGCAGCTTGGATTCGGGGACTGGAAACACCATATATTTT
TRBV7-6	-	TRBJ1-3	-	CASSLVGEGGNTIYF	TGTGCCAGCAGCTTAGTCGGCGAGGGAGGAAACACCATATATTTT
TRBV6-4	TRBD1	TRBJ1-6	-	CASSDLPGQGNSPLHF	TGTGCCAGCAGTGACCTTCCGGGACAGGGCAATTCACCCCTCCACTTT
TRBV12-3/TRBV12-4	TRBD2	TRBJ2-3	few	CASSFEAGGLKNTDTQYF	TGTGCCAGCAGTTTTGAAGCGGGGGGATTAAAAAACACAGATACGCAGTATTTT
TRBV6-5	-	TRBJ1-5	few	CASSYSPDSNQPQHF	TGTGCCAGCAGTTACTCCCCAGATAGCAATCAGCCCCAGCATTTT
TRBV7-6	TRBD1	TRBJ1-2	-	CASSWTGETGYGYTF	TGTGCCAGCAGCTGGACAGGGGAGACGGGCTATGGCTACACCTTC
TRBV7-6	TRBD1	TRBJ2-3	few	CASSWTGGSTDTQYF	TGTGCCAGCAGTTGGACAGGGGGAAGTACAGATACGCAGTATTTT
TRBV11-2	TRBD1	TRBJ2-1	-	CASSPTSGGRRKSF	TGTGCCAGCAGCCCAACCTCAGGGGGCCGACGAAAGAGCTTC
TRBV12-3/TRBV12-4	TRBD1	TRBJ2-7	-	CASSPPGQHEQYF	TGTGCCAGCAGTCCACCGGGACAGCACGAGCAGTACTTC
TRBV7-9	TRBD1	TRBJ1-2	-	CASSLRDRDPGYTF	TGTGCCAGCAGCTTAAGGGACAGGGACCCTGGCTACACCTTC
TRBV27	-	TRBJ1-3	-	CASSLRAVGNTIYF	TGTGCCAGCAGTCTACGGGCGGTCGGAAACACCATATATTTT